Below are 25 T cell receptor beta chains sequenced from a single sample in a study of cytomegalovirus exposure and HLA in healthy donors. The PCR made use of 60 Vbeta and 13 Jbeta primers. Profiled with immunoSEQ multiplex PCR; TCRdb holds only in-frame clones, not every one. This table holds some 130,000 clones, roughly 77% found once. Material for sequencing was PBMCs. Receptors were obtained from a man younger than 40 in good health.

This chain connects TRBV5-4 to TRBJ1-2; 7 bases line up with TRBD1. The ends lost 6 bases at V and 0 bases at J; junction bases unmatched: 5. Germline-derived CDR1 and CDR2 are SGHNT and YYREEE (reference sequence). This CDR3 has 14 amino acids. The CDR3 sequence is CASKGTAANYGYTF. CDR3 nucleotides: TGTGCCAGCAAAGGGACAGCAGCTAACTATGGCTACACCTTC.

The CDR3 coding sequence is TGTGCCAGCAGGCGGGAGGGCACCGATGAGCAGTTCTTC. The encoded protein is CASRREGTDEQFF. V is TRBV2 and J is TRBJ2-1, with 9 bases lining up with TRBD2. CDR3 length equals 13 residues. With 6 bases clipped from V and 8 bases from J, the junction kept 5 bases outside the gene matches. Germline V lookup: CDR1 SNHLY, CDR2 FYNNEI.

The chain carries TRBV7-6 and TRBJ2-7, with D tentatively TRBD1 (6 bases). Germline CDR1 reads SGHVS; CDR2 reads FNYEAQ. This CDR3 is 12 amino acids long. V gave up 4 bases and J gave up 6 bases, with 10 bases separating them. The CDR3 coding sequence is TGTGCCAGCAGCTCAGGGGACCGCGAGCAGTACTTC. It codes for CASSSGDREQYF.

This clone was detected only once. The CDR3 region has the DNA TGTGCCAGCAGCTTAGTATGGGACTCTGCCTCCTACAATGAGCAGTTCTTC. Its protein is CASSLVWDSASYNEQFF. The chain combines TRBV7-9 with TRBJ2-1; the D gene is possibly TRBD2 (6 bases). Germline-derived CDR1 and CDR2 are SEHNR and FQNEAQ (reference sequence). The CDR3 loop spans 17 amino acids. Trimming stripped 1 base from V and 0 bases from J, with 13 bases between.

This clone was observed a few times. V gene TRBV30 combines with J gene TRBJ1-2, with D perhaps TRBD1 (6 bases). CDR3 size: 15 residues. In germline, CDR1 is GTSNPN, CDR2 SVGIG (reference sequence). Trimming stripped 0 bases from V and 0 bases from J, with 11 bases between. CDR3 region: CAWSVPWTANYGYTF. CDR3 bases: TGTGCCTGGAGTGTACCCTGGACAGCTAACTATGGCTACACCTTC.

This clone was found a few times. The gene calls are TRBV11-2 and TRBJ2-7; 11 nucleotides match TRBD2. The CDR3 extends over 18 amino acids. Trimming at V came to 5 bases and at J to 4 bases, leaving 16 bases not matched to a gene. Germline CDR1 reads SGHAT; CDR2 reads FQNNGV. CDR3 nucleotide sequence: TGTGCCAGCAGCCGGGGAGGAATGGCCGGGACTAGCGGATACGAGCAGTACTTC. Residues: CASSRGGMAGTSGYEQYF.

The chain recombines TRBV10-3 with TRBJ2-6; 7 positions match TRBD1. This CDR3 has 17 amino acids. Germline-derived CDR1 and CDR2 are ENHRY and SYGVKD. Germline trimming cut 6 bases from V and 1 base from J; bases unmatched to any gene: 9. The CDR3 bases are TGTGCCATCAGGCGACAGGGCGGAGGTTCTGGGGCCAACGTCCTGACTTTC. Translated: CAIRRQGGGSGANVLTF.

The chain links TRBV7-6 to TRBJ2-1; the D gene is possibly TRBD2 (6 bases). Germline assignment: CDR1 SGHVS and CDR2 FNYEAQ. V gave up 5 bases and J gave up 4 bases, with 9 bases separating them. The CDR3 consists of 13 residues. The CDR3 is CASSPGVYNEQFF. In DNA form, the CDR3 reads TGTGCCAGCAGCCCGGGGGTATACAATGAGCAGTTCTTC. Combining the CDR3 with reference TRBV7-6 and TRBJ2-1 gives the whole variable domain GAGVSQSPRYKVTKRGQDVALRCDPISGHVSLYWYRQALGQGPEFLTYFNYEAQQDKSGLPNDRFSAERPEGSISTLTIQRTEQRDSAMYRCASSPGVYNEQFFGPGTRLTVL.

CDR3 sequence reads: CASSQRGEQYF. CDR3 DNA: TGCGCCAGCAGCCAACGCGGCGAGCAGTACTTC. The chain has TRBV5-1 and TRBJ2-7; D ambiguous. CDR1 and CDR2 (germline): SGHRS, YFSETQ. V gave up 4 bases and J gave up 6 bases, with 8 bases separating them. CDR3 length equals 11 residues.

The V gene is TRBV6-5, the J gene TRBJ2-5; perhaps TRBD1 as D (7 bases). CDR1 MNHEY and CDR2 SVGAGI come from the germline V gene. Trimming shortened V by 6 bases and J by 5 bases, and 19 bases separated the two germline ends. This CDR3 contains 15 residues. In nucleotides, the CDR3 is TGTGCCAGCAGCTCCGCCCGCGCAGGGGGGGAGACCCAGTACTTC. It yields the protein CASSSARAGGETQYF.

On this clone: One junction end disagrees with the germline gene, perhaps due to a read error. V and J are TRBV7-9 and TRBJ2-7; 9 bases agree with TRBD2. The CDR3 totals 16 residues. Germline V lookup: CDR1 SEHNR, CDR2 FQNEAQ (reference sequence). This CDR3 is CSSSLALAGLTYEQYF. The CDR3 coding sequence is TGTTCCAGCAGCTTAGCCCTAGCGGGATTAACCTACGAGCAGTACTTC.

The J gene is TRBJ2-3, the V gene TRBV28, with a tentative D call TRBD2 (5 bases). Trimming pared 8 bases from V and 1 base from J, leaving 7 bases between. Germline V lookup: CDR1 MDHEN, CDR2 SYDVKM. The CDR3 runs 12 residues. The CDR3 loop reads CASGSGTDTQYF. DNA of the CDR3: TGTGCCAGCGGTAGCGGCACAGATACGCAGTATTTT. The whole variable domain, filled in from reference TRBV28 and TRBJ2-3, reads DVKVTQSSRYLVKRTGEKVFLECVQDMDHENMFWYRQDPGLGLRLIYFSYDVKMKEKGDIPEGYSVSREKKERFSLILESASTNQTSMYLCASGSGTDTQYFGPGTRLTVL.

Points on this clone: One end of the junction is discordant with germline, which a read error may explain. The chain uses TRBV7-9 and TRBJ2-7; possible D gene TRBD1, 5 bases. CDR1 SEHNR and CDR2 FQNEAQ come from the germline V gene (reference sequence). The CDR3 is 13 residues long. The CDR3 DNA reads as TGTTCCAGCAGCTTATCAGGGAACTACGAGCAGTACTTC. Its protein product is CSSSLSGNYEQYF.

The chain links TRBV7-6 to TRBJ2-1; D unclear. Trimming shortened V by 5 bases and J by 5 bases, and 19 bases separated the two germline ends. The CDR3 totals 16 residues. CDR1 is SGHVS and CDR2 is FNYEAQ in the germline V gene. CDR3 DNA sequence: TGTGCCAGCAGCCGACGACTGGAGACCTATAACAATGAGCAGTTCTTC. Encoded protein: CASSRRLETYNNEQFF.

This chain joins TRBV6-1 and TRBJ1-1; D might be TRBD1 (6 bases). The germline gives CDR1 MNHNS, CDR2 SASEGT. Trimming removed 4 bases at V and 5 bases at J, with 11 bases between. The CDR3 totals 13 residues. CDR3 protein: CASSGTQGTEAFF. In DNA, the CDR3 is TGTGCCAGCAGTGGAACACAGGGAACTGAAGCTTTCTTT.

V and J are TRBV29-1 and TRBJ2-7, with TRBD1 as a possible D gene (6 bases). The CDR3 totals 12 residues. The V and J ends lost 4 bases and 6 bases respectively, with 13 bases between them. Per germline, CDR1 SQVTM and CDR2 ANQGSEA. CDR3 residues: CSVGQGKSEQYF. The CDR3 region has the DNA TGCAGCGTTGGGCAGGGGAAGTCCGAGCAGTACTTC.

The chain is built from TRBV11-2 and TRBJ2-3; D not resolved. Per germline, CDR1 SGHAT and CDR2 FQNNGV. The CDR3 consists of 12 residues. Trimming took 4 bases from V and 3 from J, leaving 5 bases between them. CDR3 DNA sequence: TGTGCCAGCAGCTACATGACAGATACGCAGTATTTT. It translates to CASSYMTDTQYF.

The chain carries TRBV18 and TRBJ2-7; maybe TRBD1 (7 bases). This CDR3 is 14 amino acids long. CDR1 is KGHSH and CDR2 is LQKENI in the germline V gene. The ends were cut back, 5 bases at V and 1 base at J, with 12 bases in the middle. CDR3 DNA: TGTGCCAGCTCATCGGAGGGACAGTCCTACGAGCAGTACTTC. Encoded protein: CASSSEGQSYEQYF.

V is TRBV27 and J is TRBJ2-3; TRBD2 aligns across 8 bases. CDR1 and CDR2 from the germline V gene are MNHEY and SMNVEV (reference sequence). Losses at the gene ends were 5 bases for V and 10 bases for J; bases not matched to a gene: 14. The CDR3 extends over 15 amino acids. The CDR3 DNA reads as TGTGCCAGCAGTCTTCAATTAGGACTAGCTGGGGCGCAGTATTTT. The encoded protein is CASSLQLGLAGAQYF.

The gene calls are TRBV19 and TRBJ1-2, with D perhaps TRBD1 (5 bases). The V end lost 9 bases, the J end lost 6 bases, and 32 bases lay between the germline ends. Per germline, CDR1 LNHDA and CDR2 SQIVND (reference sequence). The CDR3 sequence is 18 residues long. The DNA for the CDR3 is TGTGCCAGCACCCCTGGGGGGTCCAGGGCCCCCAGTTCGGATGGCTACACCTTC. Its protein is CASTPGGSRAPSSDGYTF. Based on the CDR3 plus reference TRBV19 and TRBJ1-2, the full variable domain is DGGITQSPKYLFRKEGQNVTLSCEQNLNHDAMYWYRQDPGQGLRLIYYSQIVNDFQKGDIAEGYSVSREKKESFPLTVTSAQKNPTAFYLCASTPGGSRAPSSDGYTFGSGTRLTVV.

The V call is TRBV19, the J call TRBJ1-1; 9 nucleotides agree with TRBD1. This CDR3 region has 14 residues. Germline V gives CDR1 LNHDA, CDR2 SQIVND (reference sequence). With 7 bases clipped from V and 3 bases from J, the junction kept 6 bases outside the gene matches. CDR3 protein: CASTPGQGYTEAFF. CDR3 coding DNA: TGTGCCAGTACCCCGGGACAGGGCTACACTGAAGCTTTCTTT.

This clone was seen once. The V call is TRBV9, the J call TRBJ2-1, with 11 bases lining up with TRBD2. V lost 2 bases to trimming and J lost 5 bases; unmatched junction nucleotides: 9. CDR3 length: 17 amino acids. The V gene's germline CDR1 is SGDLS and CDR2 YYNGEE. CDR3 sequence reads: CASSVPTSGSGDNEQFF. The CDR3 bases are TGTGCCAGCAGCGTCCCCACTAGCGGGAGTGGGGACAATGAGCAGTTCTTC.

This clone was detected only a few times. The V call is TRBV6-1, the J call TRBJ2-5; 12 bases match TRBD2. The germline V gene encodes CDR1 MNHNS and CDR2 SASEGT. V gave up 4 bases and J gave up 5 bases; unmatched junction bases: 5. The CDR3 extends over 15 amino acids. This CDR3 reads CASSGGLAGFETQYF. The CDR3 region has the DNA TGTGCCAGCAGTGGAGGACTAGCGGGATTTGAGACCCAGTACTTC.

V is TRBV4-1 and J is TRBJ2-3, with 7 nucleotides matching TRBD2. CDR3 length: 15 amino acids. Germline V CDR1 and CDR2: MGHRA, YSYEKL. Unmatched junction bases numbered 5, after V lost 5 bases and J lost 0 bases. CDR3 sequence (DNA): TGCGCCAGCAGCTGGGAGGGGATAAGCACAGATACGCAGTATTTT. Its translation is CASSWEGISTDTQYF.

The CDR3 coding sequence is TGTGCCAGCAGCCGACGGACTAGCGGGGGTTGGGGCGGGGCCAATGAGCAGTTCTTC. Its translation is CASSRRTSGGWGGANEQFF. This rearrangement joins TRBV7-2 to TRBJ2-1, with 13 positions matching TRBD2. The J segment lost 6 bases and the V segment lost 5 bases, leaving 16 bases of the junction unmatched. Per the germline V gene, CDR1 is SGHTA and CDR2 is FQGNSA. The CDR3 is 19 amino acids.